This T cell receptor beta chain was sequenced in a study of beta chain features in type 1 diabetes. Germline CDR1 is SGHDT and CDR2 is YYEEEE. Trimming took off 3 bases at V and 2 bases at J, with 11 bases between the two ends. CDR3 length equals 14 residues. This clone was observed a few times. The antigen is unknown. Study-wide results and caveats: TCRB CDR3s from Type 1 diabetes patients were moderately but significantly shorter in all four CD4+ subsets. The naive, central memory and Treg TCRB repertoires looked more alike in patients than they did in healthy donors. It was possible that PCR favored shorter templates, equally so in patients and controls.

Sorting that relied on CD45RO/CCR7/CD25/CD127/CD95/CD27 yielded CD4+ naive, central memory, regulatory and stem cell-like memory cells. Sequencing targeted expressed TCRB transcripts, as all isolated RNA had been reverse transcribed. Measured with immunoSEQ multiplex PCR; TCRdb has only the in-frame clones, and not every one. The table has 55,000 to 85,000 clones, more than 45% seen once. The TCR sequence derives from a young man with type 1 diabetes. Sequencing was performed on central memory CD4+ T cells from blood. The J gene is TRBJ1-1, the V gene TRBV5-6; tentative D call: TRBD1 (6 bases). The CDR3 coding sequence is TGTGCCAGCAGCTACTGGACAGAAAACACTGAAGCTTTCTTT. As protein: CASSYWTENTEAFF.